The T cell receptor beta chain under discussion was sequenced for a study of PD-L1 blockade in urothelial cancer. In the study overall: Prior chemotherapy in patients spanned 0 to 3 regimens.

The time point denotes: peripheral blood 6 weeks after treatment start. V lost 6 bases and J 5 bases, leaving 7 bases between the germline ends. Germline loops: CDR1 SGHTA, CDR2 FQGTGA. The CDR3 length is 12 residues. Here immunoSEQ multiplex PCR was the method, and the copy in TCRdb shows in-frame clones only, minus some. The data hold around 100,000 clones, with more than 85% observed a single time. Specimen: PBMCs, collected around atezolizumab (anti-PD-L1) treatment. This TCR came from a man aged 55 to 70 with urothelial cancer. The chain recombines TRBV7-3 with TRBJ2-2, with D possibly being TRBD1 (6 bases). CDR3 loop: CASSQGTGELFF. The CDR3 DNA reads as TGTGCCAGCAGTCAGGGGACCGGGGAGCTGTTTTTT.